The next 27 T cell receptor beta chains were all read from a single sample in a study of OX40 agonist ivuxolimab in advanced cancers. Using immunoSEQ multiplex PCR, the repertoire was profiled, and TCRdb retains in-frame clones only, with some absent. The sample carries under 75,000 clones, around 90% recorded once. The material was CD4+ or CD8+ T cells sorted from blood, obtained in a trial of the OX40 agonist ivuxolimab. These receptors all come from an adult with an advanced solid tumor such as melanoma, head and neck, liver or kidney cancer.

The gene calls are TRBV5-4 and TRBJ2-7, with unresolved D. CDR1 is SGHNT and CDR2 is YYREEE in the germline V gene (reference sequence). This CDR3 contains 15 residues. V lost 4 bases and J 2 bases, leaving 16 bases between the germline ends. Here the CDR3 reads CASSLRADPTYEQYF. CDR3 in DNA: TGTGCCAGCAGCCTCCGGGCCGACCCCACCTACGAGCAGTACTTC.

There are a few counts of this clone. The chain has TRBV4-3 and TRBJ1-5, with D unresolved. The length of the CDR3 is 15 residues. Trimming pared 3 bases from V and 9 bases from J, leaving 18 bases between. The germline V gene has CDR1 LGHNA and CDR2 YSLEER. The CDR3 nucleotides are TGCGCCAGCAGCCAGGGAATCGACACGTTACGGCCCCAGCATTTT. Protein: CASSQGIDTLRPQHF.

CDR3 coding DNA: TGTGCCAGCAGTACTCCGGGACTAGCGGTCTCCGAGCAGTACTTC. Encoded protein: CASSTPGLAVSEQYF. This rearrangement joins TRBV27 to TRBJ2-7; TRBD2 matches at 11 bases. The V gene's germline CDR1 is MNHEY and CDR2 SMNVEV (reference sequence). The length of the CDR3 is 15 residues. The ends lost 5 bases at V and 6 bases at J; junction bases unmatched: 9.

DNA for the CDR3: TGTGCCAGCAGCGTAGGTTCCCGGGACGAGCAGTACTTC. This sequence encodes CASSVGSRDEQYF. The V gene is TRBV9, the J gene TRBJ2-7; D is undetermined. Deletions cut 0 bases from V and 5 bases from J, with 9 bases between. Germline V CDR1 and CDR2: SGDLS, YYNGEE. This CDR3 region has 13 residues.

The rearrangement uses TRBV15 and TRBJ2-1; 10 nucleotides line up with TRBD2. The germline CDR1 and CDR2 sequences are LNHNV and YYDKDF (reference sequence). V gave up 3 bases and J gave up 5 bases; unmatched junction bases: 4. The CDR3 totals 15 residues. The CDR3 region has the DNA TGTGCCACCAGCAGTGAACTAGCGGGAAACAATGAGCAGTTCTTC. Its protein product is CATSSELAGNNEQFF.

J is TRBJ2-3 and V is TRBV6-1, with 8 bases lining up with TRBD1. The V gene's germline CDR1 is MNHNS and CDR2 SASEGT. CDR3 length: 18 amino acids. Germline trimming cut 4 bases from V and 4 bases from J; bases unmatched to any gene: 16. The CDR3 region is CASSVTTMTGATADTQYF. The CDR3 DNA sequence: TGTGCCAGCAGTGTCACTACCATGACAGGGGCCACCGCAGATACGCAGTATTTT.

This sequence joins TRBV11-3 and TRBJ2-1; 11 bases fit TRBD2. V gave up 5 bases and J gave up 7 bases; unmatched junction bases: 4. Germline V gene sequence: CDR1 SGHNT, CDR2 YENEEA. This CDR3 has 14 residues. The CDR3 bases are TGTGCCAGCAGCCCTGCTAGCGGGGGGAATGAGCAGTTCTTC. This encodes CASSPASGGNEQFF.

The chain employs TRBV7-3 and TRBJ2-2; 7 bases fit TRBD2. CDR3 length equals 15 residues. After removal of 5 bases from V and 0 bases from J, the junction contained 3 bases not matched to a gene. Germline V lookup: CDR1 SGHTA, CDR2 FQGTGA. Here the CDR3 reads CASSLSGSNTGELFF. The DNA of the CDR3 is TGTGCCAGCAGCCTTAGCGGGTCGAACACCGGGGAGCTGTTTTTT.

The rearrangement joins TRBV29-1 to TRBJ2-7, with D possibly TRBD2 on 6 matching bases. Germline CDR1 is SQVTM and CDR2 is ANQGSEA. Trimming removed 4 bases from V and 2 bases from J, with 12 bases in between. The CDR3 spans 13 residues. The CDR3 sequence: CSVVRTKPYEQYF. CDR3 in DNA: TGCAGCGTTGTGAGGACTAAGCCCTACGAGCAGTACTTC.

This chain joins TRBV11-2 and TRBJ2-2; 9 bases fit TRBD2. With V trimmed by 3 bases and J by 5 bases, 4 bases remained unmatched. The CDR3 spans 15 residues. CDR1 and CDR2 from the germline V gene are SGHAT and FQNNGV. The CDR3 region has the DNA TGTGCCAGCAGCTTGCGGGGGGGAAAGACCGGGGAGCTGTTTTTT. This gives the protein CASSLRGGKTGELFF.

CDR3 DNA: TGTGCCAGCAGCGTTCCGGGGATTCTAGCGGGAGTGGTAGACACCGGGGAGCTGTTTTTT. Translated: CASSVPGILAGVVDTGELFF. The chain combines TRBV9 with TRBJ2-2; 10 bases are shared with TRBD2. Trimming took 2 bases from V and 3 from J; bases not matched to a gene: 16. The germline gives CDR1 SGDLS, CDR2 YYNGEE. This CDR3 is 20 amino acids long.

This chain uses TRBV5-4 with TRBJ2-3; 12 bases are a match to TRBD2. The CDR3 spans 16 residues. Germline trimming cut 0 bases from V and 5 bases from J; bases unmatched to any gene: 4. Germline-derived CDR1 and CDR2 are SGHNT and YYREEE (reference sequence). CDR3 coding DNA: TGTGCCAGCAGCTTGGGGCTAGCGGGAGGGATAGATACGCAGTATTTT. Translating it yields CASSLGLAGGIDTQYF.

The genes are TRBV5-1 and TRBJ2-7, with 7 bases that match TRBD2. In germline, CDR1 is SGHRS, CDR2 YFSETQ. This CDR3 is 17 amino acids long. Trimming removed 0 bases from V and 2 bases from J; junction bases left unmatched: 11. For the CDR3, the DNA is TGCGCCAGCAGCTTGGTCCCGAGCGGGACTGGCACCTACGAGCAGTACTTC. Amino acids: CASSLVPSGTGTYEQYF.

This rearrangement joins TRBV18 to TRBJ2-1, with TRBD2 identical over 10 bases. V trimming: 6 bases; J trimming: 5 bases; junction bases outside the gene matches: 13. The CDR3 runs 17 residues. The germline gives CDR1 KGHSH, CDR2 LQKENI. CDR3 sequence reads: CASSQGPSGRGHNEQFF. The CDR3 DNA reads TGTGCCAGCTCGCAGGGACCTAGCGGGAGAGGGCACAATGAGCAGTTCTTC.

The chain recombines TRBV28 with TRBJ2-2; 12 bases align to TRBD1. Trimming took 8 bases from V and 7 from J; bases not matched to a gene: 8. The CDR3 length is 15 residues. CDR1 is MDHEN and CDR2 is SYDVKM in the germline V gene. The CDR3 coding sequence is TGTGCCAGCTTCGGCGGGACAGGGGGCAGCGGGGAGCTGTTTTTT. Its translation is CASFGGTGGSGELFF. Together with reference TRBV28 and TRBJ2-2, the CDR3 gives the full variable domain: DVKVTQSSRYLVKRTGEKVFLECVQDMDHENMFWYRQDPGLGLRLIYFSYDVKMKEKGDIPEGYSVSREKKERFSLILESASTNQTSMYLCASFGGTGGSGELFFGEGSRLTVL.

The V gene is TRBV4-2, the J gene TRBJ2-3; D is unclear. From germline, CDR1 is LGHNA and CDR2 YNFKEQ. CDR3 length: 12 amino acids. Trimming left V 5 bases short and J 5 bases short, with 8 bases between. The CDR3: CASSSNKDTQYF. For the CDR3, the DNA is TGTGCCAGCAGCAGCAACAAAGATACGCAGTATTTT.

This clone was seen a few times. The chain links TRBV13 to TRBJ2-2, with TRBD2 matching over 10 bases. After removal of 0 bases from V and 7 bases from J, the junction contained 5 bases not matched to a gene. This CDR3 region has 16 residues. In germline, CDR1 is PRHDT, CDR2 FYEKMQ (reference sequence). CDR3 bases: TGTGCCAGCAGCTTAGGGGCTAGCGGGAGCTTCGGGGAGCTGTTTTTT. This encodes CASSLGASGSFGELFF.

For the CDR3, the DNA is TGCGCCAGCAGCCAAGATCTAGGGGGTAAAAGCACAGATACGCAGTATTTT. Protein sequence: CASSQDLGGKSTDTQYF. The rearrangement links TRBV4-3 to TRBJ2-3; TRBD1 is a possible D gene (6 bases). V lost 0 bases, J lost 0 bases, and 13 bases lay in between. Germline-derived CDR1 and CDR2 are LGHNA and YSLEER. This CDR3 is built from 17 residues.

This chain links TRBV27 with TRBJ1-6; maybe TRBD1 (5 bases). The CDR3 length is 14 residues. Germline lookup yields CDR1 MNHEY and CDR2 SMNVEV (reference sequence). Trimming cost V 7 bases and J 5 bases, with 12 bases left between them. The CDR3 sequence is CASTKTANNSPLHF. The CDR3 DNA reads TGTGCCAGCACGAAGACAGCAAATAATTCACCCCTCCACTTT.

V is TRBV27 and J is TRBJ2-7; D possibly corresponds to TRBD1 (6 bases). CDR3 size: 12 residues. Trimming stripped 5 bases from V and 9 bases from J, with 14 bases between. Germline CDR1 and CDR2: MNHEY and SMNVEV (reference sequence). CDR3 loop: CASSEIQGRQYF. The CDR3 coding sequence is TGTGCCAGCAGTGAAATCCAGGGGAGGCAGTACTTC.

The CDR3 DNA follows: TGTGCCAGCCGGGACGGGGGGAGTGACTATGGCTACACCTTC. It specifies CASRDGGSDYGYTF. The J gene is TRBJ1-2, the V gene TRBV27; TRBD1 might be the D (5 bases). The CDR3 sequence is 14 residues long. Trimming took off 8 bases at V and 3 bases at J, with 16 bases between the two ends. In germline, CDR1 is MNHEY, CDR2 SMNVEV (reference sequence).

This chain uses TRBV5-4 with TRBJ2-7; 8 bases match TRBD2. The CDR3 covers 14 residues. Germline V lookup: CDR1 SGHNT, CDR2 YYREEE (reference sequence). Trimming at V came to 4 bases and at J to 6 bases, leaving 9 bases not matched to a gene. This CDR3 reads CASSPTREESEQYF. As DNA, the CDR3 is TGTGCCAGCAGCCCTACGCGGGAGGAAAGCGAGCAGTACTTC. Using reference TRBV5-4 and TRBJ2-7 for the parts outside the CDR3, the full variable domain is ETGVTQSPTHLIKTRGQQVTLRCSSQSGHNTVSWYQQALGQGPQFIFQYYREEENGRGNFPPRFSGLQFPNYSSELNVNALELDDSALYLCASSPTREESEQYFGPGTRLTVT.

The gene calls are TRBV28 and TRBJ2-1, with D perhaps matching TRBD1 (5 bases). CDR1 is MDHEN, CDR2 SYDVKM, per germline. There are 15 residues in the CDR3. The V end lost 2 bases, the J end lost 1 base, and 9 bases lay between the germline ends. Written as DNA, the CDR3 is TGTGCCAGCAGTTTAAGACAGAGGTCCTACAATGAGCAGTTCTTC. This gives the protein CASSLRQRSYNEQFF. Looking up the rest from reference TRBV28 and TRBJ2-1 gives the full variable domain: DVKVTQSSRYLVKRTGEKVFLECVQDMDHENMFWYRQDPGLGLRLIYFSYDVKMKEKGDIPEGYSVSREKKERFSLILESASTNQTSMYLCASSLRQRSYNEQFFGPGTRLTVL.

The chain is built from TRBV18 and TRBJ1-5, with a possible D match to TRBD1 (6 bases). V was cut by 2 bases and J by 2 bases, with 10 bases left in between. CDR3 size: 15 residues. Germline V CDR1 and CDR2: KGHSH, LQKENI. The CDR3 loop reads CASSPVHRGNQPQHF. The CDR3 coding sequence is TGTGCCAGCTCACCAGTCCACAGGGGCAATCAGCCCCAGCATTTT. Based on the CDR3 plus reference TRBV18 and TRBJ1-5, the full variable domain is NAGVMQNPRHLVRRRGQEARLRCSPMKGHSHVYWYRQLPEEGLKFMVYLQKENIIDESGMPKERFSAEFPKEGPSILRIQQVVRGDSAAYFCASSPVHRGNQPQHFGDGTRLSIL.

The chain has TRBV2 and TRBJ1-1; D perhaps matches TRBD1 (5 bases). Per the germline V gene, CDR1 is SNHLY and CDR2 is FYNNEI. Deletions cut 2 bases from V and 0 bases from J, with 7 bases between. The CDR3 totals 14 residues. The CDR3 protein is CASSERGVNTEAFF. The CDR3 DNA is TGTGCCAGCAGTGAAAGGGGCGTGAACACTGAAGCTTTCTTT.

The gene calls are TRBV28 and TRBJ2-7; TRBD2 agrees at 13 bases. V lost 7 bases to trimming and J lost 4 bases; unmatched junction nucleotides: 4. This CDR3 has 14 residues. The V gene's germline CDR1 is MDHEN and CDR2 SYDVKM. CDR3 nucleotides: TGTGCCAGCACCGGACTAGCGGGAGTGTACGAGCAGTACTTC. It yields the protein CASTGLAGVYEQYF.

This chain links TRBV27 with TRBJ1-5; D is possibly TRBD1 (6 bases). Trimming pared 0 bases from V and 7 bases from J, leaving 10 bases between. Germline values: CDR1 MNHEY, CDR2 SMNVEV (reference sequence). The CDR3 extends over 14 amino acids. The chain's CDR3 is CASSLSGRGQPQHF. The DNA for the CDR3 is TGTGCCAGCAGTTTATCCGGCAGGGGACAGCCCCAGCATTTT.